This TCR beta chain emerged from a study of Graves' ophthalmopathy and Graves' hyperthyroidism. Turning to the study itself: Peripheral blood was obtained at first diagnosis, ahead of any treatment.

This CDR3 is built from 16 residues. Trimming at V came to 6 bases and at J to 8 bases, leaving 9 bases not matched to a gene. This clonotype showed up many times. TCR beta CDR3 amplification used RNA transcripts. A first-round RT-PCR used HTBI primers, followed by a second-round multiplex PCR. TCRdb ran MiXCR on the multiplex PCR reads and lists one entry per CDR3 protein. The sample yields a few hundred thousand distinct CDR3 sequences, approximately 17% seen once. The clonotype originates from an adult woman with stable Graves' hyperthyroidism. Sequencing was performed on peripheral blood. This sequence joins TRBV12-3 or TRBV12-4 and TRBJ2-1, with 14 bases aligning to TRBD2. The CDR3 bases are TGTGCCAGCAGCCTGACTAGCGGGAGGGCCCTATATGAGCAGTTCTTC. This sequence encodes CASSLTSGRALYEQFF.